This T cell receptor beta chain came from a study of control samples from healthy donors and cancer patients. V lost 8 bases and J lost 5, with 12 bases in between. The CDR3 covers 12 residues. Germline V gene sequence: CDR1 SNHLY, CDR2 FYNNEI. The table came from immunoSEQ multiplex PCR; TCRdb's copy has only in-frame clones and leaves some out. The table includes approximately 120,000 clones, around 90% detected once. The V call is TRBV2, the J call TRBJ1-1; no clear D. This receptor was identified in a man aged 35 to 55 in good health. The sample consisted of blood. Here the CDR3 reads CASDDGWTEAFF. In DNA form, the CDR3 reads TGTGCCAGCGACGATGGGTGGACTGAAGCTTTCTTT. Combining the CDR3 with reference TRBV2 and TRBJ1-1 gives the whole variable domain EPEVTQTPSHQVTQMGQEVILRCVPISNHLYFYWYRQILGQKVEFLVSFYNNEISEKSEIFDDQFSVERPDGSNFTLKIRSTKLEDSAMYFCASDDGWTEAFFGQGTRLTVV.